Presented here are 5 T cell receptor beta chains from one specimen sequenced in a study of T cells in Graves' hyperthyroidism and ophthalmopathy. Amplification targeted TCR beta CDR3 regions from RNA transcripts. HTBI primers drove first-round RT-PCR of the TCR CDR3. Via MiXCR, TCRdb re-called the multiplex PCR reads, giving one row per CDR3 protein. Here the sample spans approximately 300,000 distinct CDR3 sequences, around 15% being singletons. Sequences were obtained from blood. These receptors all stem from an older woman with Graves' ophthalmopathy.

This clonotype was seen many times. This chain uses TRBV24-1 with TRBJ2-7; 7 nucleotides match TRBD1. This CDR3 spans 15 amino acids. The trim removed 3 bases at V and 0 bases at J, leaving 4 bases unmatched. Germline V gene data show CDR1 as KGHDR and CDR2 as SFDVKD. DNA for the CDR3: TGTGCCACCAGTGATCCGGGACAGAACTCCTACGAGCAGTACTTC. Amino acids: CATSDPGQNSYEQYF.

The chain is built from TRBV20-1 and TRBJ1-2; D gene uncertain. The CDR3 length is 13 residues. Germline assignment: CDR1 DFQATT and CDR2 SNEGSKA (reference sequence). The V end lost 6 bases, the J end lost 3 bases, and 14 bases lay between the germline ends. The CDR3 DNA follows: TGCAGTGCACGAACGGAAGCCCACTATGGCTACACCTTC. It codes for CSARTEAHYGYTF.

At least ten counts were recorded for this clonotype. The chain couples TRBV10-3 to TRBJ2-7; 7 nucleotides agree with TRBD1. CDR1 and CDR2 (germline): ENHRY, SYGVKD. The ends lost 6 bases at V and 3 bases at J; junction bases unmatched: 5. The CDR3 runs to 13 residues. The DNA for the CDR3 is TGTGCCATCAGCTGGGACAGCGTCTACGAGCAGTACTTC. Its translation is CAISWDSVYEQYF.

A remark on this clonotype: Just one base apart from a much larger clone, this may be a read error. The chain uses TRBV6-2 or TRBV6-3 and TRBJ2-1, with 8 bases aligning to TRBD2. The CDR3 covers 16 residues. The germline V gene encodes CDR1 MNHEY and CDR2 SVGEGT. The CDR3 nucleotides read TGTGCCGGCAGTTACTCGAGCGGGAGCTCCTACAATGAGCAGTTCTTC. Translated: CAGSYSSGSSYNEQFF.

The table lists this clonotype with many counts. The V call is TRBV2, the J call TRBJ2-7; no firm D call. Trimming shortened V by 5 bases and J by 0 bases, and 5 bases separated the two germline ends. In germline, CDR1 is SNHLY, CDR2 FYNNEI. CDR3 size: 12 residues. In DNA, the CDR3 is TGTGCCAGCAGTTTGAACTCCTACGAGCAGTACTTC. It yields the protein CASSLNSYEQYF. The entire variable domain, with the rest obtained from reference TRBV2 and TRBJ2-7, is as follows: EPEVTQTPSHQVTQMGQEVILRCVPISNHLYFYWYRQILGQKVEFLVSFYNNEISEKSEIFDDQFSVERPDGSNFTLKIRSTKLEDSAMYFCASSLNSYEQYFGPGTRLTVT.